The 17 T cell receptor beta chains listed next were all sequenced from one sample in a study of blood T cell repertoires in COVID-19. Libraries were prepared by immunoSEQ multiplex PCR; TCRdb keeps only in-frame clonotypes and omits some of them. The sample shows around 180,000 clones, just under 80% of them seen only once. Sample: peripheral blood. The receptors come from a man aged 70-80 years with active or convalescent COVID-19.

The chain is built from TRBV24-1 and TRBJ1-5; a weak D match, TRBD1 (6 bases). CDR1 KGHDR and CDR2 SFDVKD come from the germline V gene. The CDR3 extends over 13 amino acids. Trimming removed 4 bases from V and 7 bases from J, with 10 bases in between. The CDR3 loop is CATSERGWQPQHF. The CDR3 DNA reads as TGTGCCACCAGTGAAAGGGGGTGGCAGCCCCAGCATTTT.

Here the CDR3 reads CAWGGQGPPLHF. CDR3 nucleotide sequence: TGTGCCTGGGGGGGACAGGGGCCACCCCTCCACTTT. The gene calls are TRBV30 and TRBJ1-6; TRBD1 matches 10 bases. The CDR3 consists of 12 residues. In germline, CDR1 is GTSNPN, CDR2 SVGIG (reference sequence). V shed 5 bases, J shed 11 bases, and the junction held 3 bases outside the gene matches.

This clone appeared once. The V call is TRBV12-3 or TRBV12-4, the J call TRBJ1-2, with 8 positions matching TRBD1. The CDR3 has 13 residues. Trimming removed 3 bases from V and 8 bases from J; junction bases left unmatched: 5. CDR3 region: CASSFGQGSGYTF. In DNA, the CDR3 is TGTGCCAGCAGTTTCGGACAGGGCAGCGGCTACACCTTC.

The V gene is TRBV10-1, the J gene TRBJ2-5; 7 bases match TRBD2. This CDR3 is built from 16 residues. Germline V gene data show CDR1 as WNHNN and CDR2 as SYGVQD (reference sequence). V shed 4 bases, J shed 4 bases, and the junction held 12 bases outside the gene matches. CDR3 residues: CASSGGVAGAGETQYF. The CDR3 region has the DNA TGCGCCAGCAGTGGTGGAGTTGCGGGAGCTGGAGAGACCCAGTACTTC.

The CDR3 DNA reads as TGTGCCAGCAGCACCGGGACTAGCGTAACCGGGGAGCTGTTTTTT. Protein sequence: CASSTGTSVTGELFF. This chain links TRBV11-1 with TRBJ2-2, with 10 bases fitting TRBD2. The CDR3 contains 15 residues. Germline assignment: CDR1 SGHAT and CDR2 FQDESV (reference sequence). The V and J ends lost 5 bases and 5 bases, in that order; junction bases with no gene match: 5. Looking up the rest from reference TRBV11-1 and TRBJ2-2 gives the full variable domain: EAEVAQSPRYKITEKSQAVAFWCDPISGHATLYWYRQILGQGPELLVQFQDESVVDDSQLPKDRFSAERLKGVDSTLKIQPAELGDSAMYLCASSTGTSVTGELFFGEGSRLTVL.

The chain employs TRBV12-3 or TRBV12-4 and TRBJ2-1; D remains unclear. Trimming removed 3 bases from V and 9 bases from J, with 12 bases in between. The CDR3 runs 13 residues. The CDR3 DNA follows: TGTGCCAGCAGTTTTACCACGTCGAGTGAGCAGTTCTTC. Amino acid sequence: CASSFTTSSEQFF.

V is TRBV7-2 and J is TRBJ2-7; the match to TRBD1 covers 8 bases. CDR3 length: 15 residues. From germline, CDR1 is SGHTA and CDR2 FQGNSA. The ends lost 0 bases at V and 2 bases at J; junction bases unmatched: 3. The DNA for the CDR3 is TGTGCCAGCAGCTTAGCCGGGACAGGTCCCTACGAGCAGTACTTC. It codes for CASSLAGTGPYEQYF.

This clone was observed a few times. This chain links TRBV24-1 with TRBJ2-1, with TRBD1 identical over 11 bases. The germline gives CDR1 KGHDR, CDR2 SFDVKD. Unmatched junction bases numbered 5, after V lost 4 bases and J lost 1 base. The CDR3 has 17 amino acids. Here the CDR3 reads CATSEGQGARSYNEQFF. The CDR3 region has the DNA TGTGCCACCAGTGAAGGACAGGGGGCTCGTTCCTACAATGAGCAGTTCTTC.

The chain links TRBV10-1 to TRBJ2-7; 9 nucleotides line up with TRBD1. Germline V gives CDR1 WNHNN, CDR2 SYGVQD (reference sequence). J gave up 4 bases and V 2 bases, and 12 bases lay outside the gene matches. This CDR3 has 17 residues. The CDR3 DNA is TGCGCCAGCAGTGAGCATGTCGGGGGACAGGGCGGGTACGAGCAGTACTTC. This translates into CASSEHVGGQGGYEQYF.

This chain joins TRBV7-9 and TRBJ2-5, with TRBD1 matching 8 bases. The length of the CDR3 is 15 residues. From germline, CDR1 is SEHNR and CDR2 FQNEAQ (reference sequence). J was trimmed by 7 bases and V by 5 bases; bases with no gene match: 12. CDR3 in amino acids: CASSPGTGGSVTQYF. CDR3 bases: TGTGCCAGCAGCCCCGGGACAGGCGGTTCGGTGACCCAGTACTTC.

This clone was counted between two and nine times. The rearrangement uses TRBV30 and TRBJ1-4; no clear D gene. Germline CDR1 GTSNPN, CDR2 SVGIG (reference sequence). The CDR3 loop spans 14 amino acids. With 1 base removed from V and 5 bases from J, the gap between germline ends came to 11 bases. The CDR3 is CAWSDPRYNEKLFF. CDR3 bases: TGTGCCTGGAGTGATCCCAGATACAATGAAAAACTGTTTTTT.

This chain uses TRBV3-1 (or the pseudogene TRBV3-2) with TRBJ2-3; 12 bases map to TRBD2. V gave up 3 bases and J gave up 4 bases; unmatched junction bases: 2. Germline V gene lookup returns CDR1 LGHDT and CDR2 YNNKEL (reference sequence). This CDR3 contains 15 residues. The CDR3 nucleotides read TGTGCCAGCAGCCAGACTAGCGGGAGTTCAGATACGCAGTATTTT. This sequence encodes CASSQTSGSSDTQYF.

CDR3 residues: CASSLGLAALDEQFF. The DNA of the CDR3 is TGTGCCAGCAGCTTAGGGTTAGCGGCTTTGGATGAGCAGTTCTTC. V is TRBV7-3 and J is TRBJ2-1; possibly TRBD2 for D (6 bases). Germline CDR1 reads SGHTA; CDR2 reads FQGTGA. V dropped 2 bases and J dropped 8 bases, with 16 bases sitting between them. The CDR3 runs 15 residues.

J is TRBJ1-5 and V is TRBV11-3; no clear D. Trimming shortened V by 2 bases and J by 6 bases, and 11 bases separated the two germline ends. This CDR3 is built from 14 residues. Germline V gives CDR1 SGHNT, CDR2 YENEEA. The CDR3 DNA sequence: TGTGCCAGCAGCTTATTTAGCAGACCTCAGCCCCAGCATTTT. Amino acid sequence: CASSLFSRPQPQHF. The variable domain in full, with the rest retrieved from reference TRBV11-3 and TRBJ1-5, is EAGVVQSPRYKIIEKKQPVAFWCNPISGHNTLYWYLQNLGQGPELLIRYENEEAVDDSQLPKDRFSAERLKGVDSTLKIQPAELGDSAVYLCASSLFSRPQPQHFGDGTRLSIL.

This chain links TRBV10-2 with TRBJ2-7, with D tentatively TRBD1 (6 bases). The CDR3 is 15 amino acids. Between the trimmed V and J ends, which lost 3 bases and 3 bases, there was a span of 15 bases. From germline, CDR1 is WSHSY and CDR2 SAAADI. The CDR3 DNA follows: TGCGCCAGCAGTGATTGGGGGCGATATATCTACGAGCAGTACTTC. This translates into CASSDWGRYIYEQYF.

The rearrangement joins TRBV10-1 to TRBJ2-3; D is unclear. This CDR3 spans 12 amino acids. CDR1 is WNHNN and CDR2 is SYGVQD in the germline V gene (reference sequence). V lost 1 base to trimming and J lost 7 bases, with 6 bases between them. CDR3 in amino acids: CASSEYQNTQYF. The CDR3 region has the DNA TGCGCCAGCAGTGAGTACCAGAATACGCAGTATTTT.

The chain combines TRBV2 with TRBJ2-5; 7 bases line up with TRBD2. Germline-derived CDR1 and CDR2 are SNHLY and FYNNEI. The junction had 4 bases not matched to a gene; V was cut back by 4 bases and J by 2 bases. This CDR3 has 14 residues. The CDR3 loop is CASSVAAGQETQYF. The CDR3 DNA reads as TGTGCCAGCAGTGTAGCAGCGGGGCAAGAGACCCAGTACTTC.